This T cell receptor (beta chain) is from a study of blood T cell repertoires in COVID-19. Individuals aged roughly 18 to 95 years were recruited from fewer than 30 US areas. Self-reported history from a screening survey and questionnaire set each donor's cohort. Trimming took 4 bases from V and 5 from J; bases not matched to a gene: 4. This CDR3 is 13 amino acids long. CDR1 and CDR2 from the germline V gene are SQVTM and ANQGSEA. Methods used by the authors: Counts of nucleated cells, estimated from reference gene primer amplification, were obtained. Produced via immunoSEQ multiplex PCR; TCRdb's table is partial and in-frame only. V and J calls and clone size come straight from that table; D and trimming were deduced from the DNA. Found here are some 250,000 clones, around 89% of them singletons; the top ten hold roughly 10%. This clone was counted a few times.

The clonotype comes from a man aged 40-55 years who had recovered from COVID-19. The sequencing sample was made of PBMCs or T cells enriched from blood (not recorded which). The chain recombines TRBV29-1 with TRBJ2-5; 10 bases fit TRBD2. For the CDR3, the DNA is TGCAGCGTTGCAGCGGGGGGGCTGGAGACCCAGTACTTC. Residues: CSVAAGGLETQYF.